This T cell receptor (beta chain) was captured in a study of cytomegalovirus exposure and HLA in healthy donors. The overall study: The 100 to 150 validation repertoires and the approximately 640 first-cohort repertoires shared a platform, a later analysis reported.

Method: immunoSEQ multiplex PCR; TCRdb's copy keeps in-frame clones and lacks some. The data contain about 120,000 clones, 88% of them seen just once; the ten biggest clones take up around 6%. The table lists this clone with a few counts. V was pared by 5 bases and J by 1 base, with 14 bases between. The CDR3 has 15 residues. Germline-derived CDR1 and CDR2 are SEHNR and FQNEAQ (reference sequence). This receptor was identified in a woman aged 18-29 years in good health and CMV-seropositive. The sample taken for sequencing was PBMCs. J is TRBJ1-1 and V is TRBV7-9, with D hard to call. CDR3 bases: TGTGCCAGCAGCGGAAGGGATGCGGGGAACACTGAAGCTTTCTTT. Amino acids: CASSGRDAGNTEAFF.